These 5 T cell receptor beta chains were all obtained from the same sample, sequenced in a study of blood T cell repertoires in COVID-19 (dated by TCRdb to 2018 to 2020). The library came from the immunoSEQ multiplex PCR assay. TCRdb's version of the immuneACCESS table is confined to in-frame rearrangements and falls short of the full clone set. An unresolved V gene accounts for under half of the shortfall where checked; the remainder is of unknown origin. A total of over 120,000 clones appear in this sample, around 72% of them only once. The ten largest clones represent 1.9% of the sample. The sample was peripheral blood. The receptor set was obtained from a woman in her sixties with acute or convalescent COVID-19.

A few counts support this clone. V is TRBV6-5 and J is TRBJ2-3; TRBD2 agrees at 9 bases. V gave up 6 bases and J gave up 3 bases; unmatched junction bases: 7. The CDR3 consists of 15 residues. Germline lookup yields CDR1 MNHEY and CDR2 SVGAGI. This CDR3 is CASSLSGGGTDTQYF. Written as DNA, the CDR3 is TGTGCCAGCAGCCTTAGCGGGGGCGGGACAGATACGCAGTATTTT.

The rearrangement links TRBV3-1 (or the pseudogene TRBV3-2) to TRBJ1-2; D unresolved. CDR1 and CDR2 from the germline V gene are LGHDT and YNNKEL (reference sequence). This CDR3 has 13 amino acids. V gave up 1 base and J gave up 5 bases, with 8 bases separating them. CDR3 in amino acids: CASSQVGVYGYTF. The CDR3 DNA reads as TGTGCCAGCAGCCAAGTAGGAGTTTATGGCTACACCTTC.

This chain uses TRBV5-6 with TRBJ1-4; a weak D match, TRBD1 (5 bases). The CDR3 length is 16 residues. Per germline, CDR1 SGHDT and CDR2 YYEEEE. CDR3 sequence reads: CGSRTGTPGGNEKLFF. The DNA for the CDR3 is TGTGGAAGCAGGACCGGGACCCCCGGGGGTAATGAAAAACTGTTTTTT. Looking up the rest from reference TRBV5-6 and TRBJ1-4 gives the full variable domain: DAGVTQSPTHLIKTRGQQVTLRCSPKSGHDTVSWYQQALGQGPQFIFQYYEEEERQRGNFPDRFSGHQFPNYSSELNVNALLLGDSALYLCGSRTGTPGGNEKLFFGSGTQLSVL.

The CDR3 bases are TGTGCCAGCAGCTCTCCGGGACAGGATGAAGCTTTCTTT. Translating it yields CASSSPGQDEAFF. This chain links TRBV7-9 with TRBJ1-1; 8 bases fit TRBD1. The CDR3 has 13 residues. Unmatched junction bases numbered 5, after V lost 4 bases and J lost 7 bases. Germline lookup yields CDR1 SEHNR and CDR2 FQNEAQ (reference sequence).

The gene calls are TRBV10-3 and TRBJ2-1; 10 bases are shared with TRBD2. V trimming: 4 bases; J trimming: 6 bases; junction bases outside the gene matches: 3. Germline V gene lookup returns CDR1 ENHRY and CDR2 SYGVKD. The CDR3 is made up of 14 amino acids. The CDR3: CAISGLAGANEQFF. CDR3 bases: TGTGCCATCAGTGGGCTAGCGGGAGCCAATGAGCAGTTCTTC.